Presented here are 23 T cell receptor beta chains from one specimen sequenced in a study of blood T cell repertoires in COVID-19. Here immunoSEQ multiplex PCR was the method, and the copy in TCRdb shows in-frame clones only, minus some. The data contain approximately 210,000 clones, around 84% of them singletons. The sample was peripheral blood. The receptors originated from a man between 50 and 59 years old with COVID-19, enrolled during active disease.

V and J are TRBV27 and TRBJ1-5, with D perhaps matching TRBD1 (6 bases). The CDR3 loop spans 15 amino acids. Trimming pared 2 bases from V and 7 bases from J, leaving 15 bases between. CDR1 is MNHEY and CDR2 is SMNVEV in the germline V gene (reference sequence). DNA for the CDR3: TGTGCCAGCAGTTTAGGACAGCCCTCTTTGCAGCCCCAGCATTTT. Protein sequence: CASSLGQPSLQPQHF.

In this sample, this clone turned up a few times. The CDR3 nucleotides are TGTGCCAGCAGGCAGGGTGACAATCAGCCCCAGCATTTT. Amino acid sequence: CASRQGDNQPQHF. The chain employs TRBV2 and TRBJ1-5, with D maybe TRBD1 (5 bases). Germline lookup yields CDR1 SNHLY and CDR2 FYNNEI. This CDR3 has 13 residues. Trimming pared 6 bases from V and 3 bases from J, leaving 9 bases between.

J is TRBJ2-1 and V is TRBV29-1, with 11 bases that match TRBD2. The CDR3 runs 16 residues. Germline CDR1 and CDR2: SQVTM and ANQGSEA. The V gene end was trimmed by 4 bases and the J gene end by 3 bases; junction bases not matched to a gene: 8. CDR3 residues: CSVVSGRAEGYNEQFF. The CDR3 DNA follows: TGCAGCGTTGTTAGCGGGAGGGCCGAAGGCTACAATGAGCAGTTCTTC.

The chain combines TRBV11-2 with TRBJ1-1; D uncertain. The CDR3 runs to 14 residues. V gave up 2 bases and J gave up 1 base, with 8 bases separating them. Germline CDR1 reads SGHAT; CDR2 reads FQNNGV. The CDR3 is CASSLSQSNTEAFF. The CDR3 nucleotides are TGTGCCAGCAGCTTATCTCAGTCGAACACTGAAGCTTTCTTT.

The CDR3 protein is CASSPGITEAFF. For the CDR3, the DNA is TGTGCCAGCAGTCCGGGAATAACTGAAGCTTTCTTT. The J gene is TRBJ1-1, the V gene TRBV28; D is uncertain. This CDR3 spans 12 amino acids. With 5 bases removed from V and 5 bases from J, the gap between germline ends came to 9 bases. CDR1 is MDHEN and CDR2 is SYDVKM in the germline V gene. The full variable domain, completed using reference TRBV28 and TRBJ1-1, is DVKVTQSSRYLVKRTGEKVFLECVQDMDHENMFWYRQDPGLGLRLIYFSYDVKMKEKGDIPEGYSVSREKKERFSLILESASTNQTSMYLCASSPGITEAFFGQGTRLTVV.

The CDR3 protein is CASSAFGTYFKSSYNEQFF. CDR3 in DNA: TGTGCCAGCAGCGCATTCGGGACATACTTCAAAAGCTCCTACAATGAGCAGTTCTTC. The rearrangement links TRBV7-2 to TRBJ2-1; TRBD1 is a possible D gene (6 bases). Germline values: CDR1 SGHTA, CDR2 FQGNSA. The CDR3 extends over 19 amino acids. V shed 5 bases and J shed 0 bases, with 23 bases lying between them.

This clone was counted a single time. This chain joins TRBV3-1 (or the pseudogene TRBV3-2) and TRBJ2-2; 8 bases are shared with TRBD2. The CDR3 is made up of 16 amino acids. Germline V lookup: CDR1 LGHDT, CDR2 YNNKEL (reference sequence). The junction had 7 bases not matched to a gene; V was cut back by 2 bases and J by 5 bases. The CDR3: CASSQPRGRRTGELFF. The CDR3 DNA reads as TGTGCCAGCAGCCAACCCCGCGGGAGGCGGACCGGGGAGCTGTTTTTT.

The J gene is TRBJ2-5, the V gene TRBV6-2 or TRBV6-3, with 9 bases fitting TRBD1. Looked up from germline, CDR1 is MNHEY and CDR2 is SVGEGT. V was pared by 4 bases and J by 4 bases, with 10 bases of the junction left unmatched. This CDR3 has 16 amino acids. The CDR3 nucleotides read TGTGCCAGCAGTTCTTGGGGACAGGGAGTTGGAGAGACCCAGTACTTC. Translation gives CASSSWGQGVGETQYF.

The chain employs TRBV5-4 and TRBJ2-3, with 14 positions matching TRBD2. The CDR3 is made up of 17 amino acids. V was pared by 4 bases and J by 1 base, with 5 bases of the junction left unmatched. CDR1 is SGHNT and CDR2 is YYREEE in the germline V gene (reference sequence). The CDR3 region has the DNA TGTGCCAGCAGCCCGGGACTAGCGGGAGATGGCACAGATACGCAGTATTTT. This gives the protein CASSPGLAGDGTDTQYF. The full variable domain, with the rest looked up from reference TRBV5-4 and TRBJ2-3, is ETGVTQSPTHLIKTRGQQVTLRCSSQSGHNTVSWYQQALGQGPQFIFQYYREEENGRGNFPPRFSGLQFPNYSSELNVNALELDDSALYLCASSPGLAGDGTDTQYFGPGTRLTVL.

This sequence joins TRBV28 and TRBJ2-2; 11 bases map to TRBD2. This CDR3 has 16 amino acids. Germline V gives CDR1 MDHEN, CDR2 SYDVKM. J gave up 5 bases and V 1 base, and 3 bases lay outside the gene matches. In DNA form, the CDR3 reads TGTGCCAGCAGTTTATCTCGGACTAGCGGGACCGGGGAGCTGTTTTTT. It codes for CASSLSRTSGTGELFF.

The genes are TRBV19 and TRBJ2-2, with 8 bases identical to TRBD2. V was pared by 0 bases and J by 6 bases, with 12 bases of the junction left unmatched. CDR3 length: 18 amino acids. CDR1 and CDR2 from the germline V gene are LNHDA and SQIVND (reference sequence). CDR3 DNA: TGTGCCAGTAGTATAGAAACTCCGGGACTAGTGTTCTCCGGGGAGCTGTTTTTT. Translating gives CASSIETPGLVFSGELFF.

The chain employs TRBV6-5 and TRBJ2-7, with 9 bases lining up with TRBD1. The germline CDR1 and CDR2 sequences are MNHEY and SVGAGI. The CDR3 runs 15 residues. Losses at the gene ends were 2 bases for V and 0 bases for J; bases not matched to a gene: 2. CDR3 protein: CASSYGTGSSYEQYF. CDR3 sequence (DNA): TGTGCCAGCAGTTACGGGACAGGGAGCTCCTACGAGCAGTACTTC.

The gene calls are TRBV9 and TRBJ2-2; 8 nucleotides align to TRBD2. The CDR3 loop spans 18 amino acids. The V gene's germline CDR1 is SGDLS and CDR2 YYNGEE. Trimming took 4 bases from V and 4 from J; bases not matched to a gene: 15. The CDR3 DNA reads as TGTGCCAGCAGCCACCCGGAGGGTAGCGGGGCCCTCACCGGGGAGCTGTTTTTT. Protein: CASSHPEGSGALTGELFF.

The rearrangement links TRBV6-1 to TRBJ2-3; weak D call: TRBD2 (6 bases). V shed 2 bases and J shed 4 bases, with 19 bases lying between them. Per the germline V gene, CDR1 is MNHNS and CDR2 is SASEGT. There are 17 residues in the CDR3. The chain's CDR3 is CASSESNGGPRADTQYF. The CDR3 DNA sequence: TGTGCCAGCAGTGAAAGTAACGGGGGTCCTAGGGCAGATACGCAGTATTTT.

This clone was found once. The chain links TRBV19 to TRBJ1-5; TRBD1 is a possible D gene (5 bases). Trimming shortened V by 3 bases and J by 3 bases, and 9 bases separated the two germline ends. The CDR3 length is 14 residues. Germline values: CDR1 LNHDA, CDR2 SQIVND (reference sequence). CDR3 in DNA: TGTGCCAGTAGTATGGGGCACCTCAATCAGCCCCAGCATTTT. Translating it yields CASSMGHLNQPQHF. Complete variable domain (other parts from reference TRBV19 and TRBJ1-5): DGGITQSPKYLFRKEGQNVTLSCEQNLNHDAMYWYRQDPGQGLRLIYYSQIVNDFQKGDIAEGYSVSREKKESFPLTVTSAQKNPTAFYLCASSMGHLNQPQHFGDGTRLSIL.

This chain connects TRBV15 to TRBJ2-1; 11 bases fit TRBD2. The V gene end was trimmed by 7 bases and the J gene end by 1 base; junction bases not matched to a gene: 3. The CDR3 loop spans 15 amino acids. Per germline, CDR1 LNHNV and CDR2 YYDKDF (reference sequence). CDR3 residues: CATTSGRRSYNEQFF. The DNA of the CDR3 is TGTGCCACCACTAGCGGGAGGAGGTCCTACAATGAGCAGTTCTTC.

The rearrangement links TRBV5-1 to TRBJ2-1, with D tentatively TRBD2 (5 bases). V was shortened by 3 bases and J by 3 bases, with 13 bases between the two germline ends. Germline V gene lookup returns CDR1 SGHRS and CDR2 YFSETQ. The length of the CDR3 is 15 residues. The CDR3 loop is CASSSEPGIYNEQFF. CDR3 coding DNA: TGCGCCAGCAGCTCTGAACCCGGGATCTACAATGAGCAGTTCTTC.

This chain links TRBV4-1 with TRBJ2-4, with TRBD1 identical over 7 bases. In germline, CDR1 is MGHRA, CDR2 YSYEKL. Trimming at V came to 5 bases and at J to 5 bases, leaving 12 bases not matched to a gene. This CDR3 is 16 amino acids long. CDR3 nucleotide sequence: TGCGCCAGCAGCGGGTTGCGAGGGGGCAAAGAAAACATTCAGTACTTC. Translation: CASSGLRGGKENIQYF.

The rearrangement uses TRBV18 and TRBJ2-2, with D tentatively TRBD1 (6 bases). CDR1 is KGHSH, CDR2 LQKENI, per germline. The CDR3 sequence is 16 residues long. The V end was cut by 1 base, the J end by 0 bases, with 9 bases between. In DNA form, the CDR3 reads TGTGCCAGCTCACCACTGGGGACAACGAACACCGGGGAGCTGTTTTTT. This translates into CASSPLGTTNTGELFF.

The sample holds a few counts of this clone. The DNA of the CDR3 is TGTGCCAGTAGTATGGGCCTCCAAGAGACCCAGTACTTC. Protein product: CASSMGLQETQYF. The rearrangement joins TRBV19 to TRBJ2-5; D not resolved. This CDR3 has 13 residues. V dropped 3 bases and J dropped 1 base, with 6 bases sitting between them. Germline lookup yields CDR1 LNHDA and CDR2 SQIVND (reference sequence).

The chain is built from TRBV5-4 and TRBJ2-7; 9 nucleotides agree with TRBD2. The CDR3 sequence is 17 residues long. Trimming took 0 bases from V and 4 from J; bases not matched to a gene: 11. Germline-derived CDR1 and CDR2 are SGHNT and YYREEE (reference sequence). CDR3 coding DNA: TGTGCCAGCAGCTTGGCCGTGTCTAGCGGGATGGGGTACGAGCAGTACTTC. Protein: CASSLAVSSGMGYEQYF.

The rearrangement links TRBV5-1 to TRBJ2-7; the match to TRBD2 covers 9 bases. The V gene's germline CDR1 is SGHRS and CDR2 YFSETQ. The CDR3 is 15 amino acids. V dropped 0 bases and J dropped 0; count of bases not matched to a gene: 1. CDR3 in DNA: TGCGCCAGCAGCTTGGAAGCGGGGGGCTCCTACGAGCAGTACTTC. This sequence encodes CASSLEAGGSYEQYF.

The rearrangement links TRBV7-3 to TRBJ1-2, with 9 bases that match TRBD1. Germline CDR1 SGHTA, CDR2 FQGTGA. This CDR3 contains 18 residues. V lost 0 bases to trimming and J lost 1 base; unmatched junction nucleotides: 9. The CDR3, as DNA: TGTGCCAGCAGCTTAACCCCGTCCGGGACAGGGCTTAACTATGGCTACACCTTC. Encoded protein: CASSLTPSGTGLNYGYTF.